Included here is one TCR beta chain sequence, with context. The antigen is undetermined. Given the absence of the conserved phenylalanine or tryptophan at the CDR3 end, a read error is likely. This sample is part of a study of tumor and adjacent non-tumor tissue in lung cancer. Study observations and caveats: Top 100 clones took a larger repertoire share in normal lung.

The germline CDR1 and CDR2 sequences are MNHNS and SASEGT. The CDR3 has 13 amino acids. The library came from three nested PCR rounds adapted from ARM-PCR protocols. TCRdb recomputed calls from the multiplex PCR reads with MiXCR, one row per CDR3 protein. The sample includes about 67,000 distinct CDR3 sequences, around 80% of them seen just once. The template was RNA from unsorted bulk tissue. Distant lung tissue was collected more than 3 cm away from the tumor edge. The source is a man between 60 and 75 years old with non-small cell lung cancer. Specimen: distant non-tumor lung tissue. The rearrangement joins TRBV6-1 to TRBJ2-7; 8 bases line up with TRBD2. CDR3 coding DNA: TGCGCCAGCTTCACTAGCGGTATCTACGAGCAGTACTAC. It encodes CASFTSGIYEQYY.